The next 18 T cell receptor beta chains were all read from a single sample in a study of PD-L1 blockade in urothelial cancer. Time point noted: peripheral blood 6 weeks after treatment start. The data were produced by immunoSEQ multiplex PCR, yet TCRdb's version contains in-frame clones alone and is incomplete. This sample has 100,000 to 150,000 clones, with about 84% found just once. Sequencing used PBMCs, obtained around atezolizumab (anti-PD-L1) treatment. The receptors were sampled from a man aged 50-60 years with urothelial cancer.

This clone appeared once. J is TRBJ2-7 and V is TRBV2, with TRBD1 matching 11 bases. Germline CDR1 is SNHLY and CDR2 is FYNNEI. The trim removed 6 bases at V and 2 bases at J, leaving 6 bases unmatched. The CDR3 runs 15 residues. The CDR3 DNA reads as TGTGCCAGCAGCCTAGGACAGGGGGCTCCCTACGAGCAGTACTTC. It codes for CASSLGQGAPYEQYF. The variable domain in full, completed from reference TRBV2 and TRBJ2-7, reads EPEVTQTPSHQVTQMGQEVILRCVPISNHLYFYWYRQILGQKVEFLVSFYNNEISEKSEIFDDQFSVERPDGSNFTLKIRSTKLEDSAMYFCASSLGQGAPYEQYFGPGTRLTVT.

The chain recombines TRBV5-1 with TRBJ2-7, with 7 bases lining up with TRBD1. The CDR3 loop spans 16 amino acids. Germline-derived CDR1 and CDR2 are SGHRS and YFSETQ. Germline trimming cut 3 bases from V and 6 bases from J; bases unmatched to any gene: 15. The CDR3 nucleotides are TGCGCCAGCAGCTGGGGTCTCCGGGACAGTAACGCCGAGCAGTACTTC. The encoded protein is CASSWGLRDSNAEQYF.

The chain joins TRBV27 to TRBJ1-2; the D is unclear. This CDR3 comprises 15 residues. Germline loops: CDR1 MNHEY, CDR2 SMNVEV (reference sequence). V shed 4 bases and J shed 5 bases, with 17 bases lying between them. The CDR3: CASSSPTAGEYGYTF. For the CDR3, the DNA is TGTGCCAGCAGTTCCCCCACGGCGGGAGAATATGGCTACACCTTC.

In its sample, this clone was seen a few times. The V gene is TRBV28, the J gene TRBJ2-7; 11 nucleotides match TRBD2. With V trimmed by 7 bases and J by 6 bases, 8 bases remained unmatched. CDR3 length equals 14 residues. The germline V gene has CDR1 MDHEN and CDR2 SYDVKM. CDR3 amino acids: CASTPGTSGGEQYF. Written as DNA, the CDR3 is TGTGCCAGCACCCCCGGGACTAGCGGAGGCGAGCAGTACTTC.

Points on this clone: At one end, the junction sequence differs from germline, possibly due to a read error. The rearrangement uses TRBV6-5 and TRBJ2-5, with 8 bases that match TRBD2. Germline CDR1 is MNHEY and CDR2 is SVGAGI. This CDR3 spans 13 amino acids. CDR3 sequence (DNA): TGTGCAAGCAGGGGACTAGGCTTGGGGACCCAGTACTTC. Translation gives CASRGLGLGTQYF.

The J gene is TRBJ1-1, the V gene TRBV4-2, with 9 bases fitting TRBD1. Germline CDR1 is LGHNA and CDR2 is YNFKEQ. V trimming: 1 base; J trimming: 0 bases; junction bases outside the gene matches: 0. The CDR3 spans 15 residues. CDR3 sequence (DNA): TGTGCCAGCAGCCAAGGGGACAGGGTGAACACTGAAGCTTTCTTT. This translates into CASSQGDRVNTEAFF.

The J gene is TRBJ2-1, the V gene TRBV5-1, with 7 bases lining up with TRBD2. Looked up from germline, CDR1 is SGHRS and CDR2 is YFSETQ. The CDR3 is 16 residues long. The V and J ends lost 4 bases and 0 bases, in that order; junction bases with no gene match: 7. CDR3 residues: CASSLQTSNSYNEQFF. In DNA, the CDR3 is TGCGCCAGCAGCCTACAGACTAGCAACTCCTACAATGAGCAGTTCTTC.

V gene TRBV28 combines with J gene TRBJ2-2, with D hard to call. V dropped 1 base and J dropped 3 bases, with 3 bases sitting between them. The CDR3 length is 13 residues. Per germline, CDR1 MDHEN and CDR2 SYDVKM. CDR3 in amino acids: CASSLSHTGELFF. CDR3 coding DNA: TGTGCCAGCAGTTTATCTCACACCGGGGAGCTGTTTTTT.

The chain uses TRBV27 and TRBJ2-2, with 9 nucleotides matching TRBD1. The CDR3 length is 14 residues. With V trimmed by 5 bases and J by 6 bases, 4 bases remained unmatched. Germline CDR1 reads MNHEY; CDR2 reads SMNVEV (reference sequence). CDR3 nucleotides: TGTGCCAGCAGTACCGGGACAGGGTCCGGGGAGCTGTTTTTT. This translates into CASSTGTGSGELFF.

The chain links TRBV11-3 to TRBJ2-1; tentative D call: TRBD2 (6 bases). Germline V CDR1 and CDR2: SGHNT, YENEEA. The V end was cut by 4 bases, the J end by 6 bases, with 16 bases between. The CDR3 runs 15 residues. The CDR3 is CASSSGGTLPNEQFF. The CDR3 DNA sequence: TGTGCCAGCAGCTCTGGCGGGACCCTCCCCAATGAGCAGTTCTTC.

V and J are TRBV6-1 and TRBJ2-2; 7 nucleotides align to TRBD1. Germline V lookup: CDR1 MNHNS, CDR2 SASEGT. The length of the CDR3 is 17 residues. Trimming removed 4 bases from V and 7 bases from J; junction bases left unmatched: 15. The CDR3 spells CASSGYFLGQAVGELFF. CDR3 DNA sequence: TGTGCCAGCAGTGGGTATTTCTTAGGACAGGCGGTCGGGGAGCTGTTTTTT.

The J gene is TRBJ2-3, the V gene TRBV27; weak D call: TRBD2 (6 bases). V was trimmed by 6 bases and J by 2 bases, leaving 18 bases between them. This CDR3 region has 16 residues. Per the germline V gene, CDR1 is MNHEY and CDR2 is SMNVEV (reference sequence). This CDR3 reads CASRKVRGSLTDTQYF. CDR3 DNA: TGTGCCAGCAGGAAGGTTCGGGGGAGCCTCACAGATACGCAGTATTTT.

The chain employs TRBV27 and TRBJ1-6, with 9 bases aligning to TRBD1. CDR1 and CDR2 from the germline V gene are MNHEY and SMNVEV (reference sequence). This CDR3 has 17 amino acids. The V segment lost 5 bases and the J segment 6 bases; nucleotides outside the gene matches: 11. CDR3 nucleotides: TGTGCCAGCAGTCCCTGGACAGGGGATCTCCGTAATTCACCCCTCCACTTT. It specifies CASSPWTGDLRNSPLHF.

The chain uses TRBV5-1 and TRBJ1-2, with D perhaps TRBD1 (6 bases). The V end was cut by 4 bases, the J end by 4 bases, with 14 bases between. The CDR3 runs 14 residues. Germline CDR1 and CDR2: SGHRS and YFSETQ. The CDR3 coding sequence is TGCGCCAGCAGCCCTCTGGACAGAACCTATGGCTACACCTTC. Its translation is CASSPLDRTYGYTF.

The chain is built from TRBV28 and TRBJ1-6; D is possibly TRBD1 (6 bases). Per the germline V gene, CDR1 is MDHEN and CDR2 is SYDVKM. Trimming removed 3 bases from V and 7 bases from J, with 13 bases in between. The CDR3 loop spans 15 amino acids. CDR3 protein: CASSLPGVENSPLHF. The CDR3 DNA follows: TGTGCCAGCAGTTTGCCAGGGGTTGAGAATTCACCCCTCCACTTT.

In nucleotides, the CDR3 is TGTGCCACCAGCCGAACCCGGGACAGGTCTTCACCCCTCCACTTT. Translated, it gives CATSRTRDRSSPLHF. This chain links TRBV15 with TRBJ1-6; 8 bases align to TRBD1. J lost 9 bases, V lost 5 bases, and 9 bases had no gene match. The CDR3 extends over 15 amino acids. Germline CDR1 and CDR2: LNHNV and YYDKDF (reference sequence).

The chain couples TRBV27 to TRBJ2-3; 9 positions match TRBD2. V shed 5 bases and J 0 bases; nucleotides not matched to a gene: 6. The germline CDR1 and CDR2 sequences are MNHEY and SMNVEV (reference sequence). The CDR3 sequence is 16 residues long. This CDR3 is CASSLLAGTSTDTQYF. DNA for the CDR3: TGTGCCAGCAGTCTTCTAGCGGGAACTAGCACAGATACGCAGTATTTT.

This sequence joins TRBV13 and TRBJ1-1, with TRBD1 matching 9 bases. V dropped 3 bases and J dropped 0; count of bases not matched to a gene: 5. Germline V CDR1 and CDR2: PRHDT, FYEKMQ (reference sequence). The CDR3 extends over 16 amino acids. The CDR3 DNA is TGTGCCAGCAGCTTGGGACAGGGAATGATGAACACTGAAGCTTTCTTT. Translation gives CASSLGQGMMNTEAFF.